The entry below describes one TCR beta chain. Its specificity is not known. The data were taken from a study of shared clonotypes between healthy human individuals. Study conclusions and caveats: The sharing of around 5% of naive CD4 clonotypes was seen across a few donors.

The assay was immunoSEQ multiplex PCR, and TCRdb's table has in-frame clones only and misses some. This table holds about 1 million clones, 60% to 80% found once. Healthy and HIV-negative, the adult donors had no recent acute infections or vaccinations. Nashville, Tennessee was home to all donors, who were Caucasian adults. The V end was cut by 3 bases, the J end by 0 bases, with 11 bases between. Germline V gene data show CDR1 as MDHEN and CDR2 as SYDVKM. The CDR3 contains 15 residues. This TCR was recovered from a man younger than 30 in good health. This sequence joins TRBV28 and TRBJ1-1; D is undetermined. Sequencing was performed on memory CD4+ T cells sorted from blood. Subset reported: CD45RA-negative fraction. The CDR3 loop is CASSLPTAMNTEAFF. The CDR3 nucleotides read TGTGCCAGCAGTTTGCCGACGGCGATGAACACTGAAGCTTTCTTT.